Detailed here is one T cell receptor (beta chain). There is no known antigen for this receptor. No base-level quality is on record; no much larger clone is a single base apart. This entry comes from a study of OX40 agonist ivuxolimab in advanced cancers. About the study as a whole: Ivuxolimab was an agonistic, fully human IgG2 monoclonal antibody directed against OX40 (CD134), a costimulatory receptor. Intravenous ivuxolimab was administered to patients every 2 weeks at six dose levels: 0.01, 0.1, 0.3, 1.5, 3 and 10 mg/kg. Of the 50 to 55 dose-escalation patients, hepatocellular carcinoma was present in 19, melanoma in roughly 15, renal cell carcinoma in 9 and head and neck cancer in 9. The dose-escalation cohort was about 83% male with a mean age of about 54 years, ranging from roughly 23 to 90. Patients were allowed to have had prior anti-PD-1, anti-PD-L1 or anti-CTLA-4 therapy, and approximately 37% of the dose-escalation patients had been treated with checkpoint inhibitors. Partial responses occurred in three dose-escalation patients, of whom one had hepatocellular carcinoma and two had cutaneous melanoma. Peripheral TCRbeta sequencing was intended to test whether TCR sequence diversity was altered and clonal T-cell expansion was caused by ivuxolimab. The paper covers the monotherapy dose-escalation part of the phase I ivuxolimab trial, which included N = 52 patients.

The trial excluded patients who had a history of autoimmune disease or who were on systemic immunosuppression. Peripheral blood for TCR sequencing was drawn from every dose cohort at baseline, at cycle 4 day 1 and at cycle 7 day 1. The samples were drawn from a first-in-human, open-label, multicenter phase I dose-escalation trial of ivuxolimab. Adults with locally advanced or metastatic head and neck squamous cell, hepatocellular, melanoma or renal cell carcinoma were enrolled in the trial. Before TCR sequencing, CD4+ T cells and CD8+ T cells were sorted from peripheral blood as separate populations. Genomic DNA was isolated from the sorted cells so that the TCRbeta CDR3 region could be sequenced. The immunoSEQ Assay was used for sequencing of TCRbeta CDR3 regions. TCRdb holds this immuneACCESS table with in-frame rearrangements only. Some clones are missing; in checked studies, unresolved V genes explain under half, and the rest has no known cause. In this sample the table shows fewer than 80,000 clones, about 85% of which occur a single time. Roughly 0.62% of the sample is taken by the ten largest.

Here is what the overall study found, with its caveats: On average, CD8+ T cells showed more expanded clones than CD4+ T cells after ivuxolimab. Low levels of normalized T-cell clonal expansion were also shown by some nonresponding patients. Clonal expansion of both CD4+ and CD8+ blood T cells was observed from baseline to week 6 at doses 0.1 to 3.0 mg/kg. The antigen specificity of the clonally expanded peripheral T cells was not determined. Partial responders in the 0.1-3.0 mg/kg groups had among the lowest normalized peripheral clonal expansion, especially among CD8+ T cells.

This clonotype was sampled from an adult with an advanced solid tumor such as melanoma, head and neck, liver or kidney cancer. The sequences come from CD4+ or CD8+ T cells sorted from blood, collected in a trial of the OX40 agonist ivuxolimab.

The DNA sequence is TGTGCCAGCAGCTTGGTTAGACAGGGAGACAATCAGCCCCAGCATTTT. Its protein is CASSLVRQGDNQPQHF. The V and J segments used are TRBV5-8 and TRBJ1-5, with TRBD1 matching 7 junction bases. The CDR3, cysteine through phenylalanine, is 16 amino acids long. The only DNA kept is the CDR3, 48 bases in frame from the first base. Taken from the germline V gene, the CDR1 and CDR2 loops are SGHTS and YDEGEE. Relative to germline, V is missing 0 bases and J is missing 3 bases, with 6 bases of the junction outside any gene match.